This T cell receptor beta chain was identified during a study of blood T cell repertoires in COVID-19. Produced via immunoSEQ multiplex PCR; TCRdb's table is partial and in-frame only. The sample yields fewer than 70,000 clones, over 80% seen once. The CDR3 spans 13 residues. Trimming pared 6 bases from V and 2 bases from J, leaving 11 bases between. Germline assignment: CDR1 MNHEY and CDR2 SVGAGI. This sequence originates from a human donor in a cohort sampled during active COVID-19. The source material was peripheral blood. This rearrangement joins TRBV6-5 to TRBJ2-7; weak D call: TRBD1 (6 bases). CDR3 protein: CASRPGHPYEQYF. The CDR3 coding sequence is TGTGCCAGCAGGCCGGGACACCCCTACGAGCAGTACTTC.